The next 25 T cell receptor beta chains were all read from a single sample in a study of Ad26.COV2.S vaccination and SARS-CoV-2 variants. Treatment described: approximately 18 received Ad26.COV2.S at low or high dose, single or two shots; roughly five received placebo; per-sample allocation not given. The study sampled participants on day 63 after the first vaccine or placebo injection. Profiling relied on immunoSEQ multiplex PCR, and the TCRdb table lists in-frame clones only, not all of them. This sample carries approximately 410,000 clones, 92% of them seen once, and the ten largest clones take around 1.7%. The source material was peripheral blood, sampled in a trial of Ad26.COV2.S vaccine versus placebo. The receptors come from a person between 18 and 65 years old who received the Ad26.COV2.S COVID-19 vaccine or a placebo.

The V gene is TRBV5-1, the J gene TRBJ1-2; 12 bases map to TRBD1. Per germline, CDR1 SGHRS and CDR2 YFSETQ. The CDR3 extends over 16 amino acids. J lost 4 bases, V lost 4 bases, and 8 bases had no gene match. CDR3 in amino acids: CASSPRGQGASYGYTF. As DNA, the CDR3 is TGCGCCAGCAGCCCGAGGGGACAGGGGGCATCCTATGGCTACACCTTC.

The chain has TRBV20-1 and TRBJ1-1; D possibly corresponds to TRBD1 (6 bases). The V end was cut by 3 bases, the J end by 8 bases, with 19 bases between. The CDR3 is 14 amino acids. CDR1 DFQATT and CDR2 SNEGSKA come from the germline V gene (reference sequence). CDR3 residues: CSASSGTIRREAFF. CDR3 DNA sequence: TGCAGTGCTAGTTCCGGGACAATTCGCCGGGAAGCTTTCTTT.

The gene calls are TRBV28 and TRBJ1-2, with TRBD1 matching 8 bases. This CDR3 comprises 15 residues. CDR1 and CDR2 from the germline V gene are MDHEN and SYDVKM. Trimming at V came to 4 bases and at J to 4 bases, leaving 8 bases not matched to a gene. The CDR3 DNA reads as TGTGCCAGCAGTTCGCCCCGGACAGGGTTCTATGGCTACACCTTC. It is translated as CASSSPRTGFYGYTF.

V and J are TRBV6-6 and TRBJ2-1; 10 bases fit TRBD1. This CDR3 spans 15 amino acids. Looked up from germline, CDR1 is MNHNY and CDR2 is SVGAGI (reference sequence). J was trimmed by 1 base and V by 7 bases; bases with no gene match: 4. The CDR3, as DNA: TGTGCCAGCAATCCGGGACAGGGGTCCTACAATGAGCAGTTCTTC. It codes for CASNPGQGSYNEQFF.

J is TRBJ1-2 and V is TRBV27, with 9 bases lining up with TRBD1. CDR3 length: 16 amino acids. J lost 0 bases, V lost 6 bases, and 8 bases had no gene match. Germline assignment: CDR1 MNHEY and CDR2 SMNVEV (reference sequence). The CDR3 DNA reads as TGTGCCAGCAGACCTTTGGGGACAGGGACTAACTATGGCTACACCTTC. This gives the protein CASRPLGTGTNYGYTF.

The V call is TRBV7-9, the J call TRBJ1-6, with TRBD1 as a possible D gene (5 bases). Trimming cost V 6 bases and J 7 bases, with 19 bases left between them. The CDR3 totals 16 residues. From germline, CDR1 is SEHNR and CDR2 FQNEAQ (reference sequence). The CDR3 spells CASSTLGPRANSPLHF. The CDR3 coding sequence is TGTGCCAGCAGTACCCTGGGACCTCGTGCGAATTCACCCCTCCACTTT. Full variable domain (rest looked up from reference TRBV7-9 and TRBJ1-6): DTGVSQNPRHKITKRGQNVTFRCDPISEHNRLYWYRQTLGQGPEFLTYFQNEAQLEKSRLLSDRFSAERPKGSFSTLEIQRTEQGDSAMYLCASSTLGPRANSPLHFGNGTRLTVT.

The V and J genes are TRBV4-3 and TRBJ2-5, with 11 bases aligning to TRBD1. The junction had 4 bases not matched to a gene; V was cut back by 2 bases and J by 2 bases. Per germline, CDR1 LGHNA and CDR2 YSLEER. This CDR3 spans 16 amino acids. The chain's CDR3 is CASSQPGQGAQETQYF. CDR3 nucleotides: TGCGCCAGCAGCCAACCCGGACAGGGGGCACAAGAGACCCAGTACTTC.

The V call is TRBV27, the J call TRBJ1-1; D gene unclear. The germline V gene has CDR1 MNHEY and CDR2 SMNVEV (reference sequence). Trimming shortened V by 7 bases and J by 14 bases, and 17 bases separated the two germline ends. The CDR3 spans 11 residues. The DNA of the CDR3 is TGTGCCAGCACCGGGCCCAAAGGTCGCTTCTTT. It is translated as CASTGPKGRFF.

This rearrangement joins TRBV6-6 to TRBJ1-1; perhaps TRBD1 as D (5 bases). CDR1 MNHNY and CDR2 SVGAGI come from the germline V gene (reference sequence). V lost 2 bases and J 6 bases, leaving 13 bases between the germline ends. This CDR3 has 14 residues. CDR3 nucleotides: TGTGCCAGCAGTTACCAAGGGGCCAGGGCTGAAGCTTTCTTT. Translating gives CASSYQGARAEAFF.

This clone occurred a few times. CDR3 region: CATSDLVSGTDTQYF. The DNA for the CDR3 is TGTGCCACCAGTGATTTGGTCTCAGGCACAGATACGCAGTATTTT. The chain carries TRBV24-1 and TRBJ2-3; the D is unclear. The V gene lost 0 bases and the J gene lost 1 base, with 7 bases spanning the gap. The CDR3 runs 15 residues. Germline V gene lookup returns CDR1 KGHDR and CDR2 SFDVKD.

The chain employs TRBV7-2 and TRBJ2-2; 12 nucleotides match TRBD2. Germline assignment: CDR1 SGHTA and CDR2 FQGNSA. The CDR3 spans 15 residues. Losses at the gene ends were 4 bases for V and 7 bases for J; bases not matched to a gene: 4. CDR3 DNA sequence: TGTGCCAGCAGCTCGACTAGCGGGGGTATCGGGGAGCTGTTTTTT. This codes for CASSSTSGGIGELFF.

In its sample, this clone was seen a few times. The CDR3 protein is CASSQGIIAGPNSYEQYF. Here the CDR3 DNA reads TGCGCCAGCAGCCAGGGGATCATCGCGGGACCCAACTCCTACGAGCAGTACTTC. This rearrangement joins TRBV4-3 to TRBJ2-7, with D possibly TRBD2 on 6 matching bases. V shed 3 bases and J shed 0 bases, with 21 bases lying between them. Looked up from germline, CDR1 is LGHNA and CDR2 is YSLEER. There are 18 residues in the CDR3.

CDR3 DNA: TGCGCCAGCTCACCAAAGAGCGGTACCCCCTACGAGCAGTACTTC. Its protein product is CASSPKSGTPYEQYF. The gene calls are TRBV4-3 and TRBJ2-7, with D possibly being TRBD2 (5 bases). From germline, CDR1 is LGHNA and CDR2 YSLEER. This CDR3 is built from 15 residues. Trimming pared 8 bases from V and 2 bases from J, leaving 19 bases between.

In the case of this clone: Different DNA sequences within this sample yield the same CDR3. The V gene is TRBV4-3, the J gene TRBJ1-2; D is unresolved. Per germline, CDR1 LGHNA and CDR2 YSLEER. The CDR3 runs to 14 residues. Trimming removed 0 bases from V and 2 bases from J, with 7 bases in between. The CDR3 region is CASSQDLGNYGYTF. CDR3 nucleotide sequence: TGCGCCAGCAGCCAAGATCTAGGGAACTATGGCTACACCTTC.

This clone came up a few times. The chain joins TRBV10-1 to TRBJ1-5; D remains unclear. Trimming removed 9 bases from V and 8 bases from J, with 11 bases in between. CDR3 length: 11 amino acids. Germline CDR1 WNHNN, CDR2 SYGVQD (reference sequence). The CDR3 loop is CARSCREPQHF. The DNA of the CDR3 is TGCGCCAGATCCTGTCGGGAGCCCCAGCATTTT.

V and J are TRBV7-6 and TRBJ1-1; D is ambiguous. This CDR3 region has 15 residues. Germline CDR1 SGHVS, CDR2 FNYEAQ. V lost 1 base to trimming and J lost 3 bases, with 12 bases between them. The CDR3 nucleotides are TGTGCCAGCAGCTTAGATCCAGGTGGGGACACTGAAGCTTTCTTT. Translation: CASSLDPGGDTEAFF.

The chain recombines TRBV7-2 with TRBJ1-5; D is uncertain. Germline V gives CDR1 SGHTA, CDR2 FQGNSA. There are 13 residues in the CDR3. V was trimmed by 1 base and J by 5 bases, leaving 6 bases between them. The CDR3 nucleotides are TGTGCCAGCAGCTTAGGGTGGGATCAGCCCCAGCATTTT. It codes for CASSLGWDQPQHF. Supplemented by reference TRBV7-2 and TRBJ1-5, the full variable domain reads GAGVSQSPSNKVTEKGKDVELRCDPISGHTALYWYRQSLGQGLEFLIYFQGNSAPDKSGLPSDRFSAERTGGSVSTLTIQRTQQEDSAVYLCASSLGWDQPQHFGDGTRLSIL.

This clone was counted a single time. The chain combines TRBV3-1 (or the pseudogene TRBV3-2) with TRBJ1-1; D possibly corresponds to TRBD1 (6 bases). The CDR3 runs to 16 residues. Per the germline V gene, CDR1 is LGHDT and CDR2 is YNNKEL (reference sequence). Trimming took 0 bases from V and 5 from J, leaving 16 bases between them. CDR3 nucleotide sequence: TGTGCCAGCAGCCAAGATGATTGGGGGGCTTGGACTGAAGCTTTCTTT. It codes for CASSQDDWGAWTEAFF.

This rearrangement joins TRBV6-2 or TRBV6-3 to TRBJ2-3, with D possibly being TRBD2 (6 bases). Between the trimmed V and J ends, which lost 4 bases and 0 bases, there was a span of 11 bases. In germline, CDR1 is MNHEY, CDR2 SVGEGT. The CDR3 runs 15 residues. CDR3 DNA sequence: TGTGCCAGCAGTTTGGCGGGACTCAGCACAGATACGCAGTATTTT. This encodes CASSLAGLSTDTQYF.

The V gene is TRBV6-6, the J gene TRBJ2-7, with D hard to call. The length of the CDR3 is 13 residues. Trimming stripped 2 bases from V and 4 bases from J, with 9 bases between. Germline V gene lookup returns CDR1 MNHNY and CDR2 SVGAGI (reference sequence). The CDR3 bases are TGTGCCAGCAGTTACGACATTACTTACGAGCAGTACTTC. It yields the protein CASSYDITYEQYF.

CDR3 region: CASSFLRGQGALGNTEAFF. For the CDR3, the DNA is TGTGCCAGCAGCTTTCTTCGGGGACAGGGGGCTTTAGGGAACACTGAAGCTTTCTTT. The V call is TRBV11-2, the J call TRBJ1-1; TRBD1 matches 12 bases. The CDR3 contains 19 residues. The ends lost 3 bases at V and 1 base at J; junction bases unmatched: 12. CDR1 and CDR2 from the germline V gene are SGHAT and FQNNGV. Variable domain in full (rest from reference TRBV11-2 and TRBJ1-1): EAGVAQSPRYKIIEKRQSVAFWCNPISGHATLYWYQQILGQGPKLLIQFQNNGVVDDSQLPKDRFSAERLKGVDSTLKIQPAKLEDSAVYLCASSFLRGQGALGNTEAFFGQGTRLTVV.

The V call is TRBV5-1, the J call TRBJ2-7, with TRBD1 matching 7 bases. Unmatched junction bases numbered 7, after V lost 4 bases and J lost 6 bases. The CDR3 is made up of 13 amino acids. Per germline, CDR1 SGHRS and CDR2 YFSETQ. Written as DNA, the CDR3 is TGCGCCAGCAGCCATGACAGGGTCCGCGAGCAGTACTTC. It is translated as CASSHDRVREQYF.

The genes are TRBV3-1 (or the pseudogene TRBV3-2) and TRBJ2-7, with 8 bases that match TRBD1. Per germline, CDR1 LGHDT and CDR2 YNNKEL (reference sequence). The CDR3 is 17 residues long. The V and J ends lost 4 bases and 5 bases, in that order; junction bases with no gene match: 16. CDR3 sequence (DNA): TGTGCCAGCAGCCGCCAGACACAGACAGGGGATCTCGACGAGCAGTACTTC. Encoded protein: CASSRQTQTGDLDEQYF.

This clone has just one count. The rearrangement links TRBV6-6 to TRBJ1-2; D ambiguous. The CDR3 length is 15 residues. Trimming took 1 base from V and 3 from J, leaving 12 bases between them. Germline CDR1 is MNHNY and CDR2 is SVGAGI (reference sequence). The DNA for the CDR3 is TGTGCCAGCAGTTACTTAGGTAGTACGGACTATGGCTACACCTTC. Translation gives CASSYLGSTDYGYTF.

V is TRBV11-2 and J is TRBJ2-5, with D possibly being TRBD2 (5 bases). Germline loops: CDR1 SGHAT, CDR2 FQNNGV. The CDR3 consists of 14 residues. V was clipped by 6 bases and J by 2 bases, with 13 bases between them. In DNA form, the CDR3 reads TGTGCCAGCAGTGCCGGGATAGCTCAAGAGACCCAGTACTTC. It translates to CASSAGIAQETQYF.